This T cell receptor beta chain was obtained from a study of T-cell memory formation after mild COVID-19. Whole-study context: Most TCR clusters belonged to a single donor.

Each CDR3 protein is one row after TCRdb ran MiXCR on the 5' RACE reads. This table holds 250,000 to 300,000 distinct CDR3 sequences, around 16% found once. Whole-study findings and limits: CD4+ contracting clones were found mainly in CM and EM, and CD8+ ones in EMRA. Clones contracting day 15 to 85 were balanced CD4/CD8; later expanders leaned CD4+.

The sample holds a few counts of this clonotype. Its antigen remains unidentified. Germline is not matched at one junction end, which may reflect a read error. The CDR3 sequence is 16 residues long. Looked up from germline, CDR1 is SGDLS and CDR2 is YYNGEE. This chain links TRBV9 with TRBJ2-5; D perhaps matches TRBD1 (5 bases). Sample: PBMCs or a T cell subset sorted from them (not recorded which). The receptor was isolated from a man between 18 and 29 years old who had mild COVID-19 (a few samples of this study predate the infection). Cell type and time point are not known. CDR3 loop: CASTQGTGYDQETQYF. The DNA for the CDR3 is TGTGCCAGCACCCAAGGCACAGGATATGACCAGGAGACCCAGTACTTC.